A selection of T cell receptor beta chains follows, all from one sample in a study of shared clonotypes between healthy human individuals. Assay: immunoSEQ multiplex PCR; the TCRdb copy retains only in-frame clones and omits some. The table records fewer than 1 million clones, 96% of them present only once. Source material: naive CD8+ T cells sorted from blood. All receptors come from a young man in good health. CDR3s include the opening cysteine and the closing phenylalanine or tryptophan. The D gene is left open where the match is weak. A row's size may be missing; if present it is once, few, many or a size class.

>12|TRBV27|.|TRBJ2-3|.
CASSHFTDTQYF
TGTGCCAGCAGCCACTTCACAGATACGCAGTATTTT
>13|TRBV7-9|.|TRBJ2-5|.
CASSPQELETQYF
TGTGCCAGCAGCCCGCAGGAGCTGGAGACCCAGTACTTC
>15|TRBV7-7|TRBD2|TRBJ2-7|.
CASSLGLAGDYEQYF
TGTGCTAGCAGCTTAGGCTTAGCGGGAGACTACGAGCAGTACTTC
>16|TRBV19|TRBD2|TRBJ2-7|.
CASSPAGSGGTYEQYF
TGTGCCAGTAGTCCGGCCGGTAGCGGGGGGACCTACGAGCAGTACTTC
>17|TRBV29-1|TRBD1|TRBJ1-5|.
CSVEVGDREESNQPQHF
TGCAGCGTTGAAGTTGGGGACAGGGAAGAAAGCAATCAGCCCCAGCATTTT
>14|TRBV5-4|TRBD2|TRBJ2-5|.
CASSPSSGEETQYF
TGTGCCAGCAGCCCTTCTAGCGGTGAAGAGACCCAGTACTTC
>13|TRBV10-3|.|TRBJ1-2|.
CAIKREMDYGYTF
TGTGCCATCAAGAGAGAAATGGACTATGGCTACACCTTC
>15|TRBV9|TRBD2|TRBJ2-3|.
CASSVGLAAGDTQYF
TGTGCCAGCAGCGTAGGGCTAGCGGCGGGGGATACGCAGTATTTT
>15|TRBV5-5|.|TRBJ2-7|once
CASSLVGERAYEQYF
TGTGCCAGCAGCTTGGTAGGGGAGAGGGCCTACGAGCAGTACTTC
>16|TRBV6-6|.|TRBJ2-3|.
CASSPRQAPSTDTQYF
TGTGCCAGCAGTCCCAGACAGGCCCCTAGCACAGATACGCAGTATTTT
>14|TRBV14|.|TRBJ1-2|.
CASSHSPGGYGYTF
TGTGCCAGCAGCCACAGTCCAGGCGGCTATGGCTACACCTTC
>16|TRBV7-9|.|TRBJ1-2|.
CASSLSQDSPNYGYTF
TGTGCCAGCAGCTTATCCCAGGACAGTCCTAACTATGGCTACACCTTC
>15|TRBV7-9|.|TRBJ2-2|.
CASRPAERGAGELFF
TGTGCCAGCAGACCCGCCGAGCGTGGGGCCGGGGAGCTGTTTTTT
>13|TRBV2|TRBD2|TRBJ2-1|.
CASRTSNSNEQFF
TGTGCCAGCAGGACTAGCAATAGCAATGAGCAGTTCTTC
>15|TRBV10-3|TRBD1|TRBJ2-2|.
CATMGGTGVTGELFF
TGTGCCACCATGGGTGGGACAGGGGTCACCGGGGAGCTGTTTTTT
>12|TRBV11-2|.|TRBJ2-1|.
CASSRSHNEQFF
TGTGCCAGCAGTCGATCCCACAATGAGCAGTTCTTC
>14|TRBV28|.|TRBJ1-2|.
CASSLVLWNYGYTF
TGTGCCAGCAGTTTAGTTCTTTGGAACTATGGCTACACCTTC
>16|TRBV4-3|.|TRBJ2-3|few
CASSQDGGTFEGTQYF
TGCGCCAGCAGCCAAGATGGGGGGACATTCGAGGGTACGCAGTATTTT
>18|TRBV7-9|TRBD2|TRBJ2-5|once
CASSPPSGRAEEWETQYF
TGTGCCAGCAGCCCCCCTAGCGGGAGGGCCGAGGAGTGGGAGACCCAGTACTTC
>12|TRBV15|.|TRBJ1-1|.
CATSNVTYEALF
TGTGCCACCAGCAATGTAACCTATGAAGCTCTCTTT
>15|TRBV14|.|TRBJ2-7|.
CASSQDLQGSYEQYF
TGTGCCAGCAGCCAAGATTTGCAGGGGTCATACGAGCAGTACTTC
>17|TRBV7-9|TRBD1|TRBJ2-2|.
CASSLPGQGANTGELFF
TGTGCCAGCAGCTTGCCGGGACAGGGGGCGAACACCGGGGAGCTGTTTTTT
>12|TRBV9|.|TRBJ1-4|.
CASSTDNEKLFF
TGTGCCAGCAGCACGGATAATGAAAAACTGTTTTTT
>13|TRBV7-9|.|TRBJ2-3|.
CASRQATTDTQYF
TGTGCCAGCAGACAGGCAACTACAGATACGCAGTATTTT
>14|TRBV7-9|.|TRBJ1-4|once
CASRSREGNEKLFF
TGTGCCAGCCGTTCCCGGGAGGGAAATGAAAAACTGTTTTTT
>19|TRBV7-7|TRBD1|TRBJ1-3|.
CASSPSAGTGFSSGNTIYF
TGTGCCAGCAGCCCCTCCGCCGGGACAGGCTTTTCCTCTGGAAACACCATATATTTT
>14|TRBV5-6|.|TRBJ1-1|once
CASSLGAEGTEAFF
TGTGCCAGCAGCTTGGGGGCAGAGGGCACTGAAGCTTTCTTT
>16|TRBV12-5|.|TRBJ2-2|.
CASGELQGGYTGELFF
TGTGCTAGTGGAGAGTTACAGGGAGGGTACACCGGGGAGCTGTTTTTT
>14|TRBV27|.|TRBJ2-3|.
CASSDGWGTDTQYF
TGTGCCAGCAGCGATGGTTGGGGCACAGATACGCAGTATTTT
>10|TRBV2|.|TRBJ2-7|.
CATSGYEQYF
TGTGCCACCTCGGGCTACGAGCAGTACTTC
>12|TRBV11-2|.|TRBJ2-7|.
CASSHEFYEQYF
TGTGCCAGCAGCCATGAGTTCTACGAGCAGTACTTC
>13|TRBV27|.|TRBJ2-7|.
CASSLKGVYEQYF
TGTGCCAGCAGTTTGAAGGGGGTCTACGAGCAGTACTTC
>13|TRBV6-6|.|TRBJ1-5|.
CASSYSFNQPQHF
TGTGCCAGCAGTTACTCATTCAATCAGCCCCAGCATTTT
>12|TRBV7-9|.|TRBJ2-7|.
CASSRGSYEQYF
TGTGCCAGCAGCCGGGGATCTTACGAGCAGTACTTC
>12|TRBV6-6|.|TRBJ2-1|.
CASSQLANEQFF
TGTGCCAGCAGCCAGCTAGCAAATGAGCAGTTCTTC
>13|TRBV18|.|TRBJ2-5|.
CASSTSSEETQYF
TGTGCCAGCTCTACGTCGTCGGAAGAGACCCAGTACTTC
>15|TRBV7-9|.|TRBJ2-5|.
CASSPRVAGRETQYF
TGTGCCAGCAGCCCCAGGGTGGCGGGAAGGGAGACCCAGTACTTC
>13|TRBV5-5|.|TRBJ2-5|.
CASSRDNQETQYF
TGTGCCAGCAGCAGGGACAACCAAGAGACCCAGTACTTC